Listed below are T cell receptor beta chains from one sample, sequenced in a study of blood T cell repertoires in COVID-19. Profiled with immunoSEQ multiplex PCR; TCRdb holds only in-frame clones, not every one. The sample includes about 180,000 clones, about 91% of them seen just once. Sample: peripheral blood. The receptor source for this set is a woman in her twenties or thirties with acute or convalescent COVID-19. CDR3s include the opening cysteine and the closing phenylalanine or tryptophan. Fields, in order: V gene, D gene, J gene, clone size, CDR3 protein, CDR3 DNA. A D gene is named only where the DNA matches it firmly. Rows may omit the clone size; those that give it use once, few, many or a size class.

>TRBV9|TRBD1|TRBJ2-7|-
CASSVGRQGAQGEQYF
TGTGCCAGCAGCGTAGGGAGACAGGGGGCGCAGGGCGAGCAGTACTTC
>TRBV6-1|-|TRBJ2-1|-
CASSEGVDVVDEQFF
TGTGCCAGCAGTGAAGGCGTCGATGTTGTAGATGAGCAGTTCTTC
>TRBV11-3|-|TRBJ1-2|-
CASSPRFYGYTF
TGTGCCAGCAGCCCGCGATTCTATGGCTACACCTTC
>TRBV28|-|TRBJ1-5|once
CASSLNQPQHF
TGTGCCAGCAGTCTCAATCAGCCCCAGCATTTT
>TRBV28|TRBD2|TRBJ2-1|-
CASISTSVPREQFF
TGTGCCAGCATTTCGACTAGCGTTCCTAGGGAGCAGTTCTTC
>TRBV3-1/TRBV3-2|-|TRBJ1-5|-
CASSQWQDQPQHF
TGTGCCAGCAGCCAATGGCAGGATCAGCCCCAGCATTTT
>TRBV3-1/TRBV3-2|-|TRBJ1-2|-
CAVQQGFGYTF
TGTGCCGTGCAACAGGGATTTGGCTACACCTTC
>TRBV5-1|TRBD2|TRBJ2-7|-
CASSLAGTRSYEQYF
TGCGCCAGCAGCTTGGCCGGGACTAGATCCTACGAGCAGTACTTC
>TRBV2|TRBD1|TRBJ2-7|-
CASTKIGGTGSGEQYF
TGTGCCAGCACTAAAATAGGGGGGACAGGGTCAGGGGAGCAGTACTTC
>TRBV27|TRBD1|TRBJ2-5|once
CASSHPTRDSWINVQAETQYF
TGTGCCAGCAGTCACCCAACCCGGGACAGCTGGATCAACGTCCAGGCGGAGACCCAGTACTTC
>TRBV15|TRBD1|TRBJ2-3|-
CATSRETGRLDTQYF
TGTGCCACCAGCAGGGAGACAGGGCGACTAGATACGCAGTATTTT
>TRBV5-6|TRBD2|TRBJ2-7|-
CASSSGLAGYEQYF
TGTGCCAGCAGCTCTGGACTAGCGGGCTACGAGCAGTACTTC
>TRBV28|-|TRBJ2-7|-
CASVRRGPKYEQYF
TGTGCCAGCGTGCGGCGGGGGCCCAAATACGAGCAGTACTTC
>TRBV11-2|TRBD2|TRBJ2-1|-
CASRDQTSGNEQFF
TGTGCCAGCAGAGACCAAACTAGCGGGAATGAGCAGTTCTTC
>TRBV5-1|-|TRBJ1-1|-
CASSLGGLTEAFF
TGCGCCAGCAGCTTGGGGGGGCTCACTGAAGCTTTCTTT
>TRBV7-9|TRBD1|TRBJ1-6|-
CASSPRAGTGSSPLHF
TGTGCCAGCAGCCCCAGGGCGGGGACAGGGAGTTCACCCCTCCACTTT
>TRBV10-3|-|TRBJ1-1|-
CAISLDKNTEAFF
TGTGCCATCAGCCTCGACAAGAACACTGAAGCTTTCTTT
>TRBV28|-|TRBJ1-1|few
CASISGFEAFF
TGTGCCAGCATTTCGGGATTTGAAGCTTTCTTT
>TRBV10-3|TRBD2|TRBJ2-7|-
CAISSGTSGTSYEQYF
TGTGCCATCAGTTCCGGGACTAGCGGGACCTCCTACGAGCAGTACTTC
>TRBV5-4|-|TRBJ1-4|few
CASSPGGGRLFF
TGTGCCAGCAGCCCCGGGGGGGGAAGACTGTTTTTT
>TRBV10-2|-|TRBJ2-2|once
CATRQNTNTGELFF
TGCGCCACACGACAGAACACGAACACCGGGGAGCTGTTTTTT
>TRBV7-9|TRBD1|TRBJ1-2|-
CASSLSGTGQLGYGYTF
TGTGCCAGCAGCTTAAGTGGGACAGGGCAGCTAGGCTATGGCTACACCTTC
>TRBV12-3/TRBV12-4|-|TRBJ2-5|-
CASSLYRETQYF
TGTGCCAGCAGCCTCTACCGAGAGACCCAGTACTTC
>TRBV6-5|TRBD2|TRBJ2-1|-
CASSLRAGASYNEQFF
TGTGCCAGCAGTTTAAGAGCGGGAGCCAGTTACAATGAGCAGTTCTTC
>TRBV6-5|TRBD2|TRBJ2-7|-
CASRSAGTTYYEQYF
TGTGCCAGCAGATCTGCCGGGACTACTTACTACGAGCAGTACTTC
>TRBV2|-|TRBJ1-1|-
CASGYLGGINTEAFF
TGTGCCAGCGGTTACTTAGGGGGAATCAACACTGAAGCTTTCTTT
>TRBV28|-|TRBJ2-7|-
CASRTGSPYEQYF
TGTGCCAGCAGAACCGGGTCGCCCTACGAGCAGTACTTC
>TRBV12-3/TRBV12-4|-|TRBJ2-3|-
CASSLTDTQYF
TGTGCCAGCAGTCTTACAGATACGCAGTATTTT
>TRBV5-5|TRBD1|TRBJ1-6|-
CASSPAGTVDNSPLHF
TGTGCCAGCAGCCCCGCCGGGACAGTGGATAATTCACCCCTCCACTTT
>TRBV5-4|TRBD2|TRBJ2-5|few
CASSLASGGQETQYF
TGTGCCAGCAGCTTGGCTAGCGGGGGACAAGAGACCCAGTACTTC
>TRBV7-2|TRBD2|TRBJ2-7|-
CASSPGGSLYEQYF
TGTGCCAGCAGCCCGGGGGGGTCTCTATACGAGCAGTACTTC
>TRBV5-8|-|TRBJ2-1|-
CASSLVDSRFF
TGTGCCAGCAGCTTGGTCGACAGTCGGTTCTTC
>TRBV5-1|TRBD2|TRBJ2-7|-
CASSFSGREDEQYF
TGCGCCAGCAGCTTTAGCGGGAGGGAGGACGAGCAGTACTTC
>TRBV27|-|TRBJ1-1|-
CASSFSAGSHTEAFF
TGTGCCAGCAGTTTCTCGGCAGGGTCCCACACTGAAGCTTTCTTT
>TRBV5-1|-|TRBJ2-6|-
CASSLLSGSGANVLTF
TGCGCCAGCAGCTTGCTGTCGGGCTCTGGGGCCAACGTCCTGACTTTC
>TRBV28|-|TRBJ1-4|-
CASNRPGKNEKLFF
TGTGCCAGCAATCGGCCAGGCAAAAATGAAAAACTGTTTTTT
>TRBV5-1|-|TRBJ2-3|-
CASSLNDWGDTQYF
TGCGCCAGCAGTCTCAACGACTGGGGCGATACGCAGTATTTT
>TRBV5-1|TRBD2|TRBJ2-3|-
CASSFKRGEITDTQYF
TGCGCCAGCAGCTTCAAGCGGGGGGAGATCACAGATACGCAGTATTTT
>TRBV7-9|-|TRBJ2-7|few
CASSREVTSEQYF
TGTGCCAGCAGCAGAGAGGTAACCTCCGAGCAGTACTTC
>TRBV28|-|TRBJ2-5|-
CASTERAIRLETQYF
TGTGCCAGCACGGAGAGGGCAATAAGGCTGGAGACCCAGTACTTC
>TRBV5-1|-|TRBJ2-5|once
CASRLEGETQYF
TGCGCCAGCAGGCTAGAGGGAGAGACCCAGTACTTC
>TRBV28|-|TRBJ1-5|-
CASSLPPSNQPQHF
TGTGCCAGCAGTTTACCCCCAAGCAATCAGCCCCAGCATTTT
>TRBV20-1|-|TRBJ2-7|few
CSVTEKYEQYF
TGCAGTGTAACGGAGAAGTACGAGCAGTACTTC
>TRBV11-3|-|TRBJ2-2|few
CASSSGTTPGELFF
TGTGCCAGCAGTTCGGGGACAACGCCCGGGGAGCTGTTTTTT
>TRBV18|-|TRBJ2-4|-
CASAGGNIQYF
TGTGCCAGCGCGGGTGGAAACATTCAGTACTTC
>TRBV28|-|TRBJ2-5|-
CASVFQETQYF
TGTGCCAGCGTATTCCAAGAGACCCAGTACTTC
>TRBV29-1|-|TRBJ2-5|-
CSVGGGERETQYF
TGCAGCGTTGGAGGAGGGGAGCGGGAGACCCAGTACTTC
>TRBV19|TRBD1|TRBJ1-4|-
CASSIGQGAFKLFF
TGTGCCAGTAGTATCGGGCAGGGGGCGTTTAAACTGTTTTTT
>TRBV9|-|TRBJ2-4|few
CASSPSGGGGIQYF
TGTGCCAGCAGCCCCTCGGGGGGCGGGGGCATTCAGTACTTC
>TRBV6-5|TRBD1|TRBJ2-4|-
CASRPGQGARIQYF
TGTGCCAGCAGACCGGGACAGGGGGCGCGGATTCAGTACTTC
>TRBV9|-|TRBJ2-3|-
CASSAYYTDTQYF
TGTGCCAGCAGCGCCTACTACACAGATACGCAGTATTTT
>TRBV3-1/TRBV3-2|-|TRBJ2-5|-
CASGTGGEETQYF
TGTGCCAGCGGAACAGGGGGGGAAGAGACCCAGTACTTC
>TRBV4-2|TRBD2|TRBJ2-1|-
CASSLRTSGKNYNEQFF
TGTGCCAGCAGCCTCAGGACTAGCGGGAAAAACTACAATGAGCAGTTCTTC
>TRBV3-1/TRBV3-2|TRBD2|TRBJ2-1|-
CASTPLAGGNNEQFF
TGTGCCAGCACCCCACTAGCGGGAGGTAACAATGAGCAGTTCTTC
>TRBV3-1/TRBV3-2|-|TRBJ2-3|once
CASSQGSQGGDTQYF
TGTGCCAGCAGCCAAGGTTCGCAGGGGGGAGATACGCAGTATTTT
>TRBV5-4|-|TRBJ1-1|-
CASSLKGPGTEAFF
TGTGCCAGCAGCTTGAAGGGGCCGGGCACTGAAGCTTTCTTT
>TRBV19|-|TRBJ1-2|few
CASSTSGGYTF
TGTGCCAGTAGTACCTCGGGGGGCTACACCTTC
>TRBV2|-|TRBJ1-5|-
CASSVRGNQPQHF
TGTGCCAGCAGTGTACGAGGCAATCAGCCCCAGCATTTT